These 26 T cell receptor beta chains were all obtained from the same sample, sequenced in a study of cytomegalovirus exposure and HLA in healthy donors. PCR amplification relied on 60 Vbeta primers (plus 13 Jbeta primers). Assay used: immunoSEQ multiplex PCR; TCRdb lists only in-frame clones, some missing. Among 150,000 to 200,000 clones listed, more than 80% were seen once. Sequencing was performed on PBMCs. These receptors originate from a woman under 30 in good health and CMV-seropositive.

This rearrangement joins TRBV25-1 to TRBJ2-7; perhaps TRBD2 as D (6 bases). Trimming pared 1 base from V and 3 bases from J, leaving 13 bases between. The CDR3 has 15 residues. In germline, CDR1 is MGHDK, CDR2 SYGVNS. In DNA form, the CDR3 reads TGTGCCAGCAGTGAATGGAGGGGTTCCCTCTACGAGCAGTACTTC. Translating gives CASSEWRGSLYEQYF.

This clone came up a few times. DNA for the CDR3: TGTGCCAGCAGCCCAGTACAAACAGGGACCAATTCACCCCTCCACTTT. Translated, it gives CASSPVQTGTNSPLHF. The chain carries TRBV5-4 and TRBJ1-6; D possibly corresponds to TRBD1 (6 bases). The ends were cut back, 4 bases at V and 7 bases at J, with 18 bases in the middle. Looked up from germline, CDR1 is SGHNT and CDR2 is YYREEE (reference sequence). The CDR3 is made up of 16 amino acids.

The chain links TRBV7-2 to TRBJ2-2; no definite D call. Germline values: CDR1 SGHTA, CDR2 FQGNSA. The V end lost 5 bases, the J end lost 6 bases, and 7 bases lay between the germline ends. The CDR3 totals 12 residues. CDR3 sequence reads: CASSPMAGELFF. For the CDR3, the DNA is TGTGCCAGCAGCCCTATGGCCGGGGAGCTGTTTTTT.

As concerns this clone: Distinct nucleotide sequences in the sample also encode this CDR3. V is TRBV6-5 and J is TRBJ2-7; D might be TRBD1 (8 bases). The CDR3 spans 15 residues. Trimming took off 6 bases at V and 1 base at J, with 16 bases between the two ends. The germline CDR1 and CDR2 sequences are MNHEY and SVGAGI. The CDR3 DNA is TGTGCCAGCAGCACAGGGGGGGACGAATCCTACGAGCAGTACTTC. Its protein is CASSTGGDESYEQYF.

CDR3: CASSLPWAQGVEQYF. In DNA form, the CDR3 reads TGTGCCAGCAGTTTACCGTGGGCACAGGGCGTCGAGCAGTACTTC. The J gene is TRBJ2-7, the V gene TRBV28; D possibly corresponds to TRBD1 (6 bases). Germline V gene sequence: CDR1 MDHEN, CDR2 SYDVKM. The CDR3 contains 15 residues. Trimming removed 2 bases from V and 6 bases from J, with 17 bases in between. Full variable domain (remainder filled in from reference TRBV28 and TRBJ2-7): DVKVTQSSRYLVKRTGEKVFLECVQDMDHENMFWYRQDPGLGLRLIYFSYDVKMKEKGDIPEGYSVSREKKERFSLILESASTNQTSMYLCASSLPWAQGVEQYFGPGTRLTVT.

This clone appeared once. The J gene is TRBJ1-6, the V gene TRBV5-4, with TRBD1 matching 11 bases. CDR1 SGHNT and CDR2 YYREEE come from the germline V gene (reference sequence). V trimming: 4 bases; J trimming: 13 bases; junction bases outside the gene matches: 7. The CDR3 is made up of 14 amino acids. CDR3 in amino acids: CASSTGQGASPLHF. CDR3 nucleotide sequence: TGTGCCAGCAGCACCGGACAGGGGGCATCCCCCCTCCACTTT.

This sequence joins TRBV5-8 and TRBJ1-5, with 7 bases matching TRBD1. V dropped 3 bases and J dropped 0; count of bases not matched to a gene: 12. Looked up from germline, CDR1 is SGHTS and CDR2 is YDEGEE. This CDR3 region has 18 residues. CDR3 protein: CASSSSRTGSYSNQPQHF. The DNA of the CDR3 is TGTGCCAGCAGCTCGTCCCGGACAGGCTCCTATAGCAATCAGCCCCAGCATTTT.

The chain combines TRBV7-6 with TRBJ1-6, with no clear D. V was shortened by 5 bases and J by 5 bases, with 10 bases between the two germline ends. The CDR3 contains 14 residues. Germline CDR1 reads SGHVS; CDR2 reads FNYEAQ. The DNA for the CDR3 is TGTGCCAGCAGCGCAGGCAGAAATAATTCACCCCTCCACTTT. Translated: CASSAGRNNSPLHF.

V gene TRBV9 combines with J gene TRBJ2-7; D is uncertain. V was cut by 0 bases and J by 0 bases, with 10 bases left in between. Germline lookup yields CDR1 SGDLS and CDR2 YYNGEE. The CDR3 runs 15 residues. CDR3 sequence reads: CASSVDPGLSYEQYF. CDR3 DNA sequence: TGTGCCAGCAGCGTAGATCCAGGCCTCTCCTACGAGCAGTACTTC.

V is TRBV18 and J is TRBJ1-1, with D maybe TRBD1 (5 bases). Germline assignment: CDR1 KGHSH and CDR2 LQKENI. Trimming cost V 3 bases and J 3 bases, with 20 bases left between them. This CDR3 has 17 amino acids. CDR3: CASSPIIGLGTYTEAFF. For the CDR3, the DNA is TGTGCCAGCTCACCGATCATTGGTTTGGGGACTTACACTGAAGCTTTCTTT.

The count of this clone is one. V is TRBV7-9 and J is TRBJ1-2; 8 bases line up with TRBD1. V dropped 1 base and J dropped 3; count of bases not matched to a gene: 7. This CDR3 contains 16 residues. CDR1 SEHNR and CDR2 FQNEAQ come from the germline V gene (reference sequence). In nucleotides, the CDR3 is TGTGCCAGCAGCTTAGTGGGGGCAGGGGGCGACTATGGCTACACCTTC. Protein: CASSLVGAGGDYGYTF.

The chain joins TRBV10-2 to TRBJ1-3, with 7 bases that match TRBD1. Germline trimming cut 6 bases from V and 4 bases from J; bases unmatched to any gene: 6. Germline V CDR1 and CDR2: WSHSY, SAAADI. CDR3 length equals 14 residues. Here the CDR3 reads CASRETGVGNTIYF. CDR3 bases: TGCGCCAGCAGAGAAACAGGGGTAGGAAACACCATATATTTT.

V is TRBV10-3 and J is TRBJ2-5; 7 nucleotides match TRBD2. The CDR3 runs 14 residues. After removal of 7 bases from V and 4 bases from J, the junction contained 9 bases not matched to a gene. The V gene's germline CDR1 is ENHRY and CDR2 SYGVKD. The CDR3 DNA reads TGTGCCATCACCCCCGGAGGGGAGGGAGAGACCCAGTACTTC. Protein sequence: CAITPGGEGETQYF.

The chain joins TRBV5-1 to TRBJ2-7; D uncertain. The CDR3 is 14 residues long. The V gene's germline CDR1 is SGHRS and CDR2 YFSETQ. Trimming removed 0 bases from V and 1 base from J, with 8 bases in between. The CDR3 reads CASSLGADSYEQYF. CDR3 bases: TGCGCCAGCAGCTTGGGTGCGGATTCCTACGAGCAGTACTTC.

The V call is TRBV7-2, the J call TRBJ2-1; D is uncertain. The ends were cut back, 2 bases at V and 8 bases at J, with 16 bases in the middle. This CDR3 has 15 amino acids. CDR1 is SGHTA and CDR2 is FQGNSA in the germline V gene. DNA for the CDR3: TGTGCCAGCAGCTTAATTTTTGTGGGCCAATATGAGCAGTTCTTC. This codes for CASSLIFVGQYEQFF.

There are a few counts of this clone. The chain carries TRBV19 and TRBJ1-1; 10 nucleotides match TRBD1. Trimming removed 8 bases from V and 9 bases from J; junction bases left unmatched: 6. The CDR3 spans 12 residues. In germline, CDR1 is LNHDA, CDR2 SQIVND (reference sequence). The CDR3 sequence: CASGTGVNKAFF. DNA of the CDR3: TGTGCCAGTGGGACAGGGGTTAATAAAGCTTTCTTT.

This clone was counted only a few times. V gene TRBV6-4 combines with J gene TRBJ2-2, with D tentatively TRBD1 (5 bases). Looked up from germline, CDR1 is MRHNA and CDR2 is SNTAGT. Trimming took 5 bases from V and 4 from J, leaving 8 bases between them. The CDR3 covers 13 residues. In DNA form, the CDR3 reads TGTGCCAGCAGTAGGACAACCACCGGGGAGCTGTTTTTT. Protein sequence: CASSRTTTGELFF.

This clone has just a few counts. This chain joins TRBV10-1 and TRBJ1-1, with D unresolved. The CDR3 is 14 residues long. CDR1 is WNHNN and CDR2 is SYGVQD in the germline V gene (reference sequence). V lost 0 bases and J 7 bases, leaving 12 bases between the germline ends. The CDR3 DNA follows: TGCGCCAGCAGTGAGTCGTTCGTGCGAGTTGAAGCTTTCTTT. This sequence encodes CASSESFVRVEAFF.

The genes are TRBV28 and TRBJ1-1, with D perhaps TRBD1 (6 bases). The CDR3 is made up of 14 amino acids. Germline CDR1 reads MDHEN; CDR2 reads SYDVKM. Trimming stripped 6 bases from V and 2 bases from J, with 13 bases between. The CDR3 here is CASRDRWVNTEAFF. CDR3 sequence (DNA): TGTGCCAGCAGGGACAGATGGGTTAACACTGAAGCTTTCTTT. The complete variable domain, with remaining parts taken from reference TRBV28 and TRBJ1-1, reads DVKVTQSSRYLVKRTGEKVFLECVQDMDHENMFWYRQDPGLGLRLIYFSYDVKMKEKGDIPEGYSVSREKKERFSLILESASTNQTSMYLCASRDRWVNTEAFFGQGTRLTVV.

There are a few counts of this clone. The rearrangement links TRBV19 to TRBJ2-3; D is ambiguous. The germline CDR1 and CDR2 sequences are LNHDA and SQIVND (reference sequence). The ends were cut back, 0 bases at V and 6 bases at J, with 13 bases in the middle. The CDR3 has 15 amino acids. The CDR3 protein is CASSIDGSSEDTQYF. The CDR3 coding sequence is TGTGCCAGTAGTATAGACGGGTCCTCAGAGGATACGCAGTATTTT. The variable domain in full, with the rest retrieved from reference TRBV19 and TRBJ2-3, is DGGITQSPKYLFRKEGQNVTLSCEQNLNHDAMYWYRQDPGQGLRLIYYSQIVNDFQKGDIAEGYSVSREKKESFPLTVTSAQKNPTAFYLCASSIDGSSEDTQYFGPGTRLTVL.

The DNA of the CDR3 is TGTGCCAGCCTCTCCGGGACAGGGGCGAACACTGAAGCTTTCTTT. This gives the protein CASLSGTGANTEAFF. The chain is built from TRBV25-1 and TRBJ1-1; TRBD1 agrees at 10 bases. Germline CDR1 reads MGHDK; CDR2 reads SYGVNS. V was pared by 8 bases and J by 1 base, with 7 bases of the junction left unmatched. The CDR3 length is 15 residues.

The rearrangement joins TRBV18 to TRBJ2-4; 12 bases fit TRBD1. V lost 3 bases to trimming and J lost 1 base; unmatched junction nucleotides: 7. CDR1 is KGHSH and CDR2 is LQKENI in the germline V gene. This CDR3 comprises 18 residues. The CDR3 spells CASSPPGQGAFAKNIQYF. In nucleotides, the CDR3 is TGTGCCAGCTCACCTCCGGGACAGGGGGCTTTCGCCAAAAACATTCAGTACTTC.

This clone came up once. The rearrangement uses TRBV13 and TRBJ2-3, with 9 positions matching TRBD2. V was clipped by 3 bases and J by 8 bases; unmatched bases: 9. The CDR3 is 15 amino acids. Per germline, CDR1 PRHDT and CDR2 FYEKMQ (reference sequence). The CDR3 region is CASSFGGGARGTQYF. The CDR3 DNA follows: TGTGCCAGCAGCTTTGGCGGGGGGGCTCGGGGTACGCAGTATTTT.

V is TRBV28 and J is TRBJ2-7; tentative D call: TRBD2 (5 bases). The CDR3 has 14 residues. Germline values: CDR1 MDHEN, CDR2 SYDVKM. V lost 2 bases, J lost 4 bases, and 12 bases lay in between. The CDR3 is CASSLLGRGYEQYF. CDR3 DNA sequence: TGTGCCAGCAGTTTACTCGGCCGGGGTTACGAGCAGTACTTC.

Concerning this clone: Within the sample, other DNA sequences also encode this same CDR3. This sequence joins TRBV28 and TRBJ2-6; D unresolved. Deletions cut 8 bases from V and 0 bases from J, with 2 bases between. Germline CDR1 and CDR2: MDHEN and SYDVKM. CDR3 length: 12 residues. The CDR3 here is CASYSGANVLTF. The DNA for the CDR3 is TGTGCCAGCTACTCTGGGGCCAACGTCCTGACTTTC.

This chain connects TRBV27 to TRBJ1-5; D is uncertain. V was pared by 2 bases and J by 4 bases, with 12 bases between. Germline V gene sequence: CDR1 MNHEY, CDR2 SMNVEV (reference sequence). This CDR3 has 15 amino acids. DNA for the CDR3: TGTGCCAGCAGTTTAGGTCCGGGAAGAAATCAGCCCCAGCATTTT. As protein: CASSLGPGRNQPQHF.